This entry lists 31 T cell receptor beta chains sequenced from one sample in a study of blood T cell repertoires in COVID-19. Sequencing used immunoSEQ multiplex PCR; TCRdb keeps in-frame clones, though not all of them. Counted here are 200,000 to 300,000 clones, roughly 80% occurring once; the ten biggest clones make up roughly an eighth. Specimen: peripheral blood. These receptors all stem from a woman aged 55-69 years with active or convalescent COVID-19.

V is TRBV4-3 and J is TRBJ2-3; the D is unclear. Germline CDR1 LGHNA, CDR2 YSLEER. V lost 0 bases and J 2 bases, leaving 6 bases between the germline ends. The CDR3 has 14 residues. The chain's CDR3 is CASSQDVLTDTQYF. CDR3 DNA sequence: TGCGCCAGCAGCCAAGATGTACTCACAGATACGCAGTATTTT.

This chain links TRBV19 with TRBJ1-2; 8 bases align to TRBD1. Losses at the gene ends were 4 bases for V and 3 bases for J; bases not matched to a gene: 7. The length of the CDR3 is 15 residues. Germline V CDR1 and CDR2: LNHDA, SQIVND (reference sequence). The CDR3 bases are TGTGCCAGTAGTAGGACAGGGTCCGGTGACTATGGCTACACCTTC. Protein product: CASSRTGSGDYGYTF.

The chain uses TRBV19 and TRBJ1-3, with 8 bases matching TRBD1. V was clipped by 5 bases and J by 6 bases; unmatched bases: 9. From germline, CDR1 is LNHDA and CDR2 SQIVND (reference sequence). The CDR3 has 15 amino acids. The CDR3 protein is CASSARTGRENTIYF. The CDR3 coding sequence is TGTGCCAGTAGTGCACGGACAGGGAGAGAAAACACCATATATTTT.

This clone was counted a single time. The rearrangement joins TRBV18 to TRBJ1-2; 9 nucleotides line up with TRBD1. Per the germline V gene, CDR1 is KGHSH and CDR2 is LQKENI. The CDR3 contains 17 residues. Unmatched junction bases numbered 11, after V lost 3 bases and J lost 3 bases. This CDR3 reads CASSPGQGRRLDYGYTF. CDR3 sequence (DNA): TGTGCCAGCTCACCGGGACAGGGTCGTCGCTTAGACTATGGCTACACCTTC.

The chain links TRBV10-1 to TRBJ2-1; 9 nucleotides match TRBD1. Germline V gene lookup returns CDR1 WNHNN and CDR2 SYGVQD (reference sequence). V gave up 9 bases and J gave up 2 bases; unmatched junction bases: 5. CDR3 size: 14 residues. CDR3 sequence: CASSQGAPYNEQFF. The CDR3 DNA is TGCGCCAGTTCACAGGGGGCCCCCTACAATGAGCAGTTCTTC.

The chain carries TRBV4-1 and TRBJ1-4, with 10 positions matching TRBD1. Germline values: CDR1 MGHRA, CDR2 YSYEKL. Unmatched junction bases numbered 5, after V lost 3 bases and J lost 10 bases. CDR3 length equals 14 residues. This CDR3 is CASSQATGGGKLFF. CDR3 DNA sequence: TGCGCCAGCAGCCAGGCGACAGGGGGCGGAAAACTGTTTTTT.

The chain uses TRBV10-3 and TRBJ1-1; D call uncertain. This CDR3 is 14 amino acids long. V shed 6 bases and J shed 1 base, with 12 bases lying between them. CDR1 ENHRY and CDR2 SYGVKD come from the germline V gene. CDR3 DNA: TGTGCCATCAGGGTTGGCCGGGAGAACACTGAAGCTTTCTTT. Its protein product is CAIRVGRENTEAFF.

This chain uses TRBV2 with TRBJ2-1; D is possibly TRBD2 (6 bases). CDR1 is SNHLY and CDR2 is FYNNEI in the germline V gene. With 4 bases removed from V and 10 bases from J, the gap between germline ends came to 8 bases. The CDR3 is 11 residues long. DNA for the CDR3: TGTGCCAGCAGTGTTGCGGGGGAGCAGTTCTTC. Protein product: CASSVAGEQFF.

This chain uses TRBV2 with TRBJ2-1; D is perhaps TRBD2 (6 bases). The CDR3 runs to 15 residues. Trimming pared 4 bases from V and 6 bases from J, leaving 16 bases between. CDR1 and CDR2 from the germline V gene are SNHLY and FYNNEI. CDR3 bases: TGTGCCAGCAGTGGGGTCCTCCCCGGGAGCAATGAGCAGTTCTTC. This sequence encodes CASSGVLPGSNEQFF.

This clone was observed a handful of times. The CDR3 DNA reads TGTGCCAGCAGTGAAGCGCTTCGGGGGTCTGCAACTAATGAAAAACTGTTTTTT. Its protein is CASSEALRGSATNEKLFF. This sequence joins TRBV6-1 and TRBJ1-4, with a tentative D call TRBD1 (5 bases). CDR3 size: 18 residues. CDR1 and CDR2 (germline): MNHNS, SASEGT. V was trimmed by 0 bases and J by 0 bases, leaving 14 bases between them.

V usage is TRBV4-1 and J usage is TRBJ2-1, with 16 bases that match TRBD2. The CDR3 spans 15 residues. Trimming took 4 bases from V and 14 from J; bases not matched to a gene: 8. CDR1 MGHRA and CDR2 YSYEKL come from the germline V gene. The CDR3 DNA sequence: TGCGCCAGCAGCCCGGGACTAGCGGGGGGGCGAGTAGAGTTCTTC. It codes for CASSPGLAGGRVEFF.

CDR3 nucleotides: TGTGCCTGGAGCGATCGACAGGCAACTAATGAAAAACTGTTTTTT. Translating gives CAWSDRQATNEKLFF. This chain uses TRBV30 with TRBJ1-4, with D maybe TRBD1 (6 bases). V gave up 3 bases and J gave up 0 bases, with 11 bases separating them. Germline CDR1 GTSNPN, CDR2 SVGIG (reference sequence). This CDR3 region has 15 residues. Drawing the rest from reference TRBV30 and TRBJ1-4, the complete variable domain is SQTIHQWPATLVQPVGSPLSLECTVEGTSNPNLYWYRQAAGRGLQLLFYSVGIGQISSEVPQNLSASRPQDRQFILSSKKLLLSDSGFYLCAWSDRQATNEKLFFGSGTQLSVL.

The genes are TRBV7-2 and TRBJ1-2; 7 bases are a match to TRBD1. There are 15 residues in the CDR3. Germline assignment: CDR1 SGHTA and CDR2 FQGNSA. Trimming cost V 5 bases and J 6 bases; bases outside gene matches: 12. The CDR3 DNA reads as TGTGCCAGCAGCCCCTCTTACGACAGGGAACATGGCTACACCTTC. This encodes CASSPSYDREHGYTF.

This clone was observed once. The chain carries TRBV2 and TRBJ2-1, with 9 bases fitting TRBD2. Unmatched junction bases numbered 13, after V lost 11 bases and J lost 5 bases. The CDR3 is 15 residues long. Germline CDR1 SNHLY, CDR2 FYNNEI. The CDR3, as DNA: TGTGCCGGCGCCCGCTTAGCGGGGGCTAACAATGAGCAGTTCTTC. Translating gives CAGARLAGANNEQFF.

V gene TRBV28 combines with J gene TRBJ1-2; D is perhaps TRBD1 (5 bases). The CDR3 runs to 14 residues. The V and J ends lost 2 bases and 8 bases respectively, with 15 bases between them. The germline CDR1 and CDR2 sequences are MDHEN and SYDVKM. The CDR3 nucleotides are TGTGCCAGCAGTTTAATGGGAGGGGCGCGGGGCTACACCTTC. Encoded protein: CASSLMGGARGYTF.

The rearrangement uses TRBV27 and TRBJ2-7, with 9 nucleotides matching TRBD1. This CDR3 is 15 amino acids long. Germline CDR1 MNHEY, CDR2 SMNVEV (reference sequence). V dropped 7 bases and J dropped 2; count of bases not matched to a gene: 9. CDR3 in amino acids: CASTTTGGKAYEQYF. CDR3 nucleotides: TGTGCCAGCACCACGACAGGGGGTAAGGCCTACGAGCAGTACTTC.

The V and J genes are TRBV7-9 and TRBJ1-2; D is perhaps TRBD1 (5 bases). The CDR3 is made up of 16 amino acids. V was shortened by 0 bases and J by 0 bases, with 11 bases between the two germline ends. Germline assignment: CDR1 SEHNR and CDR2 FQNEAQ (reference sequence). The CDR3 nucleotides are TGTGCCAGCAGCTTAGCGCACGGGGGAGCTAACTATGGCTACACCTTC. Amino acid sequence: CASSLAHGGANYGYTF.

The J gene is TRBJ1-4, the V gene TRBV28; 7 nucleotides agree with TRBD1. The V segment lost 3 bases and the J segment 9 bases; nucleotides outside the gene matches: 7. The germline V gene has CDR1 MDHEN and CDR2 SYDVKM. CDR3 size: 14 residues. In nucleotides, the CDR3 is TGTGCCAGCAGTTTGGGGACAGTGCGGAAAAAACTGTTTTTT. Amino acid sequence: CASSLGTVRKKLFF.

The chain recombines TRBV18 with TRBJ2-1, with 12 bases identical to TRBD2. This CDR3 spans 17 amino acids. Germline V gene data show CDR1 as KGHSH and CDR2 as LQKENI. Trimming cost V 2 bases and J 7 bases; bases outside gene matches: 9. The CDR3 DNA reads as TGTGCCAGCTCACCAAAGAGCCTAGCGGGGGGGGCAAATGAGCAGTTCTTC. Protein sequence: CASSPKSLAGGANEQFF.

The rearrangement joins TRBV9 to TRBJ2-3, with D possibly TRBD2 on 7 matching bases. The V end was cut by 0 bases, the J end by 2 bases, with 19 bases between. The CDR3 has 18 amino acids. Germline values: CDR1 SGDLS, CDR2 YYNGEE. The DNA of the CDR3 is TGTGCCAGCAGCGTAGGCGGGGGCGTTTTTGAGTACACAGATACGCAGTATTTT. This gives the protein CASSVGGGVFEYTDTQYF.

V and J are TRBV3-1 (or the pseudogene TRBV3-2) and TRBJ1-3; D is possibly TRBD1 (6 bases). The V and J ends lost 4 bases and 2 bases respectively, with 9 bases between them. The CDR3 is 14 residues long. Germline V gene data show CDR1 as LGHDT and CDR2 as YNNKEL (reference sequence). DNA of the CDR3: TGTGCCAGCAGCCCCCGGACAGCTGGAAACACCATATATTTT. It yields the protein CASSPRTAGNTIYF.

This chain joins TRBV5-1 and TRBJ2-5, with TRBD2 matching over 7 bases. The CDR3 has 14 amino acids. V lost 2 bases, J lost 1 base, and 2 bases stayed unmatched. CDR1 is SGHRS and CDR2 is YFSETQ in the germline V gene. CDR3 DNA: TGCGCCAGCAGCTTATGGACTAGCCAAGAGACCCAGTACTTC. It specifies CASSLWTSQETQYF.

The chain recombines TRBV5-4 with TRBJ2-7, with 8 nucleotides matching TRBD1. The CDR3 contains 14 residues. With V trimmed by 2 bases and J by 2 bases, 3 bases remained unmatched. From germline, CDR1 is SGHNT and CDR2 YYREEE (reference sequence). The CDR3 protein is CASSFGTGAYEQYF. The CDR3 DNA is TGTGCCAGCAGCTTCGGGACAGGTGCCTACGAGCAGTACTTC.

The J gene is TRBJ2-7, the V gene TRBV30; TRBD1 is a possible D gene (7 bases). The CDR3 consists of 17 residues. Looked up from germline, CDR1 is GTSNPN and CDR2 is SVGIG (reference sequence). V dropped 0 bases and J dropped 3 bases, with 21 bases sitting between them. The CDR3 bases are TGTGCCTGGAGTGTACTCTCTCGGCAGGGGGGAATCTACGAGCAGTACTTC. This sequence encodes CAWSVLSRQGGIYEQYF.

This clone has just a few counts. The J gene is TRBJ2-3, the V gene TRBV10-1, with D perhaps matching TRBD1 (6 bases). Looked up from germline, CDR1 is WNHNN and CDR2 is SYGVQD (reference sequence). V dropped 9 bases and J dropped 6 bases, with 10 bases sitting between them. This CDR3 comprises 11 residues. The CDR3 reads CARGRGDTQYF. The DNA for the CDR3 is TGCGCCAGGGGCAGGGGCGATACGCAGTATTTT.

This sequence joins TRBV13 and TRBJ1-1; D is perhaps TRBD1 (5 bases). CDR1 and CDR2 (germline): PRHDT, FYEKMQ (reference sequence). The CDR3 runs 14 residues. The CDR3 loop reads CASGRGGMNTEAFF. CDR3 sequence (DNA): TGTGCATCAGGGAGGGGCGGGATGAACACTGAAGCTTTCTTT.

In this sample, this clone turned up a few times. Written as DNA, the CDR3 is TGTGCCAGCAGCCATAGGACAGGGAGAGTGGATCAGCCCCAGCATTTT. This translates into CASSHRTGRVDQPQHF. The rearrangement joins TRBV5-8 to TRBJ1-5, with 8 nucleotides matching TRBD1. Germline-derived CDR1 and CDR2 are SGHTS and YDEGEE. This CDR3 has 16 residues. V shed 4 bases, J shed 5 bases, and the junction held 11 bases outside the gene matches.

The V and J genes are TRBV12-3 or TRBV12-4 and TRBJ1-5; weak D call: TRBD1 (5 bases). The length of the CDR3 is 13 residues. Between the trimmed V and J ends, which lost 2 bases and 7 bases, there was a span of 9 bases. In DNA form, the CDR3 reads TGTGCCAGCAGTTTATTCGACAGCCAGCCCCAGCATTTT. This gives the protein CASSLFDSQPQHF.

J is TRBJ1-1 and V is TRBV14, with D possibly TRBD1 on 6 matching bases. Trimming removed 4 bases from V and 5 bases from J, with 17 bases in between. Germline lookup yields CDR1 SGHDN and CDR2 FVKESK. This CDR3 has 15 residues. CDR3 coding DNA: TGTGCCAGCAGCCGGACGAGGGGGATAGGGACTGAAGCTTTCTTT. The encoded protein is CASSRTRGIGTEAFF.

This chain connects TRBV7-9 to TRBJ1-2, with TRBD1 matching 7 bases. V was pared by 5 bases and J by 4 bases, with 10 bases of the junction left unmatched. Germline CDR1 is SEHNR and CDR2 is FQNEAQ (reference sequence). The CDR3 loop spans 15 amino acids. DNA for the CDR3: TGTGCCAGCAGCCAGTGGGACAGTCTTCCCTATGGCTACACCTTC. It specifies CASSQWDSLPYGYTF.

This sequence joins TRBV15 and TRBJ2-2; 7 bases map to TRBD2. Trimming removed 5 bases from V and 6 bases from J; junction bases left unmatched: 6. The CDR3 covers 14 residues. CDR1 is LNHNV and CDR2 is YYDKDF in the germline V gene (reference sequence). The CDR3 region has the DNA TGTGCCACCAGCGTAGGCGGGAGTTCCGGGGAGCTGTTTTTT. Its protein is CATSVGGSSGELFF.